This T cell receptor (beta chain) appears in the sequencing data of a study of blood T cell repertoires in COVID-19. Study overall: The samples span acute and convalescent COVID-19 from the United States, Italy and Spain. Sources were T cells, B-cell-depleted T cells, or PBMCs; the material itself was cDNA or gDNA.

V dropped 5 bases and J dropped 0; count of bases not matched to a gene: 4. The germline CDR1 and CDR2 sequences are SGHTA and FQGNSA. CDR3 length: 15 amino acids. Methods used by the authors: Estimated nucleated cell counts came from reference gene primer amplification. Data came from immunoSEQ multiplex PCR; TCRdb stores just in-frame clones and leaves some out. The DNA gave D and trimming, while V, J and clone size come from that table. The sample includes hundreds of thousands of clones, 80% to 90% of them seen just once. The specimen was peripheral blood. The gene calls are TRBV7-2 and TRBJ1-1, with 9 bases matching TRBD1. This TCR was recovered from a man aged 35-49 years with acute or convalescent COVID-19. The chain's CDR3 is CASSNRDRVNTEAFF. The CDR3 nucleotides are TGTGCCAGCAGCAACCGGGACAGGGTGAACACTGAAGCTTTCTTT.